These 15 T cell receptor beta chains were sequenced from one sample in a study of beta chain features in type 1 diabetes. Reverse transcription of all isolated RNA meant that expressed TCRB transcripts were sequenced. Measured with immunoSEQ multiplex PCR; TCRdb has only the in-frame clones, and not every one. The profile shows hundreds of thousands of clones, over 11% of them singletons. General study findings and limits: Among all four CD4+ subsets, Type 1 diabetes patients had TCRB CDR3s that were moderately but significantly shorter.

No antigen is known for these receptors. The source material was naive CD4+ T cells from blood. These TCRs come from a man aged 18 to 29 with type 1 diabetes.

The chain links TRBV7-2 to TRBJ2-1; the match to TRBD1 covers 7 bases. V lost 5 bases and J lost 6; bases outside the gene matches: 10. Per the germline V gene, CDR1 is SGHTA and CDR2 is FQGNSA. The CDR3 has 15 amino acids. CDR3 DNA sequence: TGTGCCAGCAGCAAACAGGGGCTCATTGCCAATGAGCAGTTCTTC. Translated: CASSKQGLIANEQFF.

This clone was seen a handful of times. The chain joins TRBV5-1 to TRBJ2-1; 8 bases map to TRBD1. Unmatched junction bases numbered 5, after V lost 0 bases and J lost 3 bases. There are 16 residues in the CDR3. Germline-derived CDR1 and CDR2 are SGHRS and YFSETQ. This chain's CDR3 is CASSLVGGTGYNEQFF. CDR3 sequence (DNA): TGCGCCAGCAGCTTGGTGGGCGGGACAGGCTACAATGAGCAGTTCTTC.

J is TRBJ1-5 and V is TRBV7-2; unclear D gene. The V end was cut by 3 bases, the J end by 4 bases, with 10 bases between. Germline assignment: CDR1 SGHTA and CDR2 FQGNSA. The CDR3 has 14 amino acids. DNA for the CDR3: TGTGCCAGCAGCTTCCGGACGGCTAATCAGCCCCAGCATTTT. Translated: CASSFRTANQPQHF.

In its sample, this clone was seen a few times. This rearrangement joins TRBV15 to TRBJ1-2; D ambiguous. Germline V gives CDR1 LNHNV, CDR2 YYDKDF (reference sequence). CDR3 length: 15 amino acids. V was shortened by 2 bases and J by 7 bases, with 17 bases between the two germline ends. The CDR3 is CATSRPLETRGGYTF. The CDR3 coding sequence is TGTGCCACCAGCAGACCATTGGAGACCCGCGGTGGCTACACCTTC.

DNA of the CDR3: TGTGCCAGTAGTAGGACAGACCAAGAGACCCAGTACTTC. This gives the protein CASSRTDQETQYF. The chain links TRBV19 to TRBJ2-5; possible D gene TRBD1, 6 bases. Per the germline V gene, CDR1 is LNHDA and CDR2 is SQIVND (reference sequence). This CDR3 region has 13 residues. Trimming took off 4 bases at V and 0 bases at J, with 6 bases between the two ends. Full variable domain (outside the CDR3, taken from reference TRBV19 and TRBJ2-5): DGGITQSPKYLFRKEGQNVTLSCEQNLNHDAMYWYRQDPGQGLRLIYYSQIVNDFQKGDIAEGYSVSREKKESFPLTVTSAQKNPTAFYLCASSRTDQETQYFGPGTRLLVL.

The chain joins TRBV28 to TRBJ2-1, with D tentatively TRBD1 (5 bases). Germline V CDR1 and CDR2: MDHEN, SYDVKM. The germline V and J ends were trimmed by 4 bases and 2 bases, with 9 bases remaining between them. There are 14 residues in the CDR3. The CDR3 reads CASSYGHPYNEQFF. The CDR3 DNA reads TGTGCCAGCAGTTACGGACACCCCTACAATGAGCAGTTCTTC.

This clone appeared a few times. The V and J genes are TRBV28 and TRBJ2-7; D is ambiguous. V shed 0 bases and J shed 6 bases, with 9 bases lying between them. The CDR3 runs to 13 residues. Germline loops: CDR1 MDHEN, CDR2 SYDVKM. The CDR3 reads CASSLWSLAEQYF. DNA of the CDR3: TGTGCCAGCAGTTTATGGTCCCTCGCCGAGCAGTACTTC.

The chain employs TRBV9 and TRBJ2-5; D uncertain. CDR3 length: 14 amino acids. Looked up from germline, CDR1 is SGDLS and CDR2 is YYNGEE. V lost 0 bases and J lost 2, with 8 bases in between. The CDR3 spells CASSVGQNQETQYF. CDR3 nucleotides: TGTGCCAGCAGCGTAGGGCAAAATCAAGAGACCCAGTACTTC.

This clone showed up just a few times. The J gene is TRBJ1-2, the V gene TRBV28; the D is unclear. Germline V gene lookup returns CDR1 MDHEN and CDR2 SYDVKM. V lost 6 bases and J lost 8, with 13 bases in between. The CDR3 spans 12 residues. CDR3 in amino acids: CASSPGRTGYTF. The CDR3 DNA is TGTGCCAGCAGCCCCGGCAGGACGGGCTACACCTTC.

The chain has TRBV25-1 and TRBJ1-4, with D unresolved. The germline V gene encodes CDR1 MGHDK and CDR2 SYGVNS. V was cut by 3 bases and J by 4 bases, with 6 bases left in between. The CDR3 totals 13 residues. CDR3 loop: CASSDQINEKLFF. The DNA of the CDR3 is TGTGCCAGCAGTGATCAGATTAATGAAAAACTGTTTTTT.

This clone was detected a few times. V gene TRBV18 combines with J gene TRBJ1-5; D remains unclear. The CDR3 loop spans 13 amino acids. CDR1 is KGHSH, CDR2 LQKENI, per germline. The V end was cut by 4 bases, the J end by 2 bases, with 6 bases between. The CDR3 protein is CASSQDGNQPQHF. For the CDR3, the DNA is TGTGCCAGCTCACAGGACGGCAATCAGCCCCAGCATTTT.

CDR3 region: CAWSSNLNQPQHF. In nucleotides, the CDR3 is TGTGCCTGGAGCTCTAACCTCAATCAGCCCCAGCATTTT. The chain is built from TRBV30 and TRBJ1-5, with D unresolved. The germline CDR1 and CDR2 sequences are GTSNPN and SVGIG (reference sequence). Trimming took off 3 bases at V and 3 bases at J, with 9 bases between the two ends. The CDR3 loop spans 13 amino acids.

There are a few counts of this clone. The chain links TRBV7-2 to TRBJ2-7, with a possible D match to TRBD2 (6 bases). The CDR3 runs 15 residues. Germline V CDR1 and CDR2: SGHTA, FQGNSA. Trimming cost V 5 bases and J 4 bases, with 18 bases left between them. The CDR3 nucleotides are TGTGCCAGCAGCCTAGGGACTGCTAAACGGTACGAGCAGTACTTC. Residues: CASSLGTAKRYEQYF. The full variable domain, in which reference TRBV7-2 and TRBJ2-7 provide the parts outside the CDR3, is GAGVSQSPSNKVTEKGKDVELRCDPISGHTALYWYRQSLGQGLEFLIYFQGNSAPDKSGLPSDRFSAERTGGSVSTLTIQRTQQEDSAVYLCASSLGTAKRYEQYFGPGTRLTVT.

This clone was recorded a few times. V and J are TRBV10-3 and TRBJ2-7; 9 bases are shared with TRBD1. Germline CDR1 is ENHRY and CDR2 is SYGVKD. V lost 2 bases, J lost 4 bases, and 12 bases stayed unmatched. CDR3 length: 17 amino acids. The CDR3 sequence: CAISERSGGTGPYEQYF. CDR3 in DNA: TGTGCCATCAGTGAGCGCTCCGGTGGGACAGGGCCTTACGAGCAGTACTTC.

The rearrangement joins TRBV6-1 to TRBJ2-5; D is unresolved. This CDR3 has 13 amino acids. CDR1 MNHNS and CDR2 SASEGT come from the germline V gene. Trimming removed 6 bases from V and 2 bases from J, with 10 bases in between. CDR3 coding DNA: TGTGCCAGCAGAATCAAGGGTCAAGAGACCCAGTACTTC. It is translated as CASRIKGQETQYF.